A single sample is the source of the 6 T cell receptor beta chains below, sequenced in a study of blood T cells in healthy people across ages. A J-beta primer mix and a sample-barcoded 5' primer were used in a second PCR of roughly 6 to 11 cycles. TCRdb itself ran the 5' RACE reads through MiXCR, one entry per CDR3 protein. The table has roughly 680,000 distinct CDR3 sequences, over 45% seen once. Sequenced: blood. These receptors all come from a woman aged 60-75 years in good health.

This clonotype occurred many times. This chain links TRBV2 with TRBJ2-1; TRBD2 might be the D (6 bases). This CDR3 has 15 amino acids. Germline V lookup: CDR1 SNHLY, CDR2 FYNNEI. The V gene lost 4 bases and the J gene lost 6 bases, with 16 bases spanning the gap. This CDR3 reads CASSATGQTSNEQFF. In DNA, the CDR3 is TGTGCCAGCAGTGCCACCGGCCAGACTAGCAATGAGCAGTTCTTC.

Many counts were recorded for this clonotype. The chain carries TRBV3-1 and TRBJ2-5; tentative D call: TRBD1 (5 bases). Trimming shortened V by 1 base and J by 4 bases, and 10 bases separated the two germline ends. This CDR3 spans 14 amino acids. CDR1 is LGHDT, CDR2 YNNKEL, per germline (reference sequence). The CDR3: CASSQGTSGETQYF. CDR3 DNA sequence: TGTGCCAGCAGCCAAGGGACATCGGGAGAGACCCAGTACTTC.

The gene calls are TRBV5-1 and TRBJ2-2; the match to TRBD1 covers 8 bases. V shed 6 bases and J 6 bases; nucleotides not matched to a gene: 10. This CDR3 has 15 amino acids. Germline lookup yields CDR1 SGHRS and CDR2 YFSETQ. Here the CDR3 DNA reads TGCGCCAGCATTCAGGGGGCGTCGCATCCCGGGGAGCTGTTTTTT. Its translation is CASIQGASHPGELFF.

This clonotype was seen a handful of times. The J gene is TRBJ2-5, the V gene TRBV29-1; 8 nucleotides match TRBD1. The J call may be incorrect, as the DNA end agrees better with TRBJ2-7. The CDR3 totals 12 residues. Germline V gene lookup returns CDR1 SQVTM and CDR2 ANQGSEA. CDR3 in amino acids: CSVPGQGHEQYF. DNA for the CDR3: TGCAGCGTTCCCGGACAGGGCCACGAGCAGTACTTC.

This clonotype has more than one count but fewer than ten. The V and J genes are TRBV14 and TRBJ2-7, with TRBD1 matching over 9 bases. The CDR3 consists of 15 residues. Trimming took 4 bases from V and 4 from J; bases not matched to a gene: 8. The germline V gene has CDR1 SGHDN and CDR2 FVKESK. The CDR3 DNA is TGTGCCAGCAGCCTCGCGTGGGGACAGGGTTACGAGCAGTACTTC. This translates into CASSLAWGQGYEQYF.

The rearrangement uses TRBV7-2 and TRBJ2-1; maybe TRBD2 (5 bases). Per germline, CDR1 SGHTA and CDR2 FQGNSA. The CDR3 is 14 residues long. V was shortened by 1 base and J by 5 bases, with 9 bases between the two germline ends. CDR3 sequence (DNA): TGTGCCAGCAGCTTAGGAGGGAGCAACAATGAGCAGTTCTTC. It translates to CASSLGGSNNEQFF.